These T cell receptor beta chains were read from a single sample in a study of shared clonotypes between healthy human individuals. Measured with immunoSEQ multiplex PCR; TCRdb has only the in-frame clones, and not every one. This table has approximately 2,000,000 clones, around 95% appearing once. Specimen: naive CD8+ T cells from PBMCs. The receptor set was obtained from a man younger than 30 in good health. Some clones in this sample may be carry-over from other donors' samples. Both conserved end residues are part of each CDR3. D genes are given only for firm matches. Clone size is not always given. Where it is, it says once, few, many or a class for expanded clones.

abundance	d_gene	v_gene	j_gene	len	CDR3aa	CDR3nt
NA	NA	TRBV11-2	TRBJ1-4	17	CASRARSPSGLGEKLFF	TGTGCCAGCAGGGCCCGTTCCCCCAGCGGGTTGGGTGAAAAACTGTTTTTT
NA	NA	TRBV28	TRBJ2-7	14	CASIPLGQHYEQYF	TGTGCCAGCATCCCCCTGGGGCAGCACTACGAGCAGTACTTC
NA	NA	TRBV27	TRBJ1-1	15	CASSLSRGANTEAFF	TGTGCCAGCAGTTTATCCAGGGGAGCGAACACTGAAGCTTTCTTT
once	TRBD1	TRBV27	TRBJ2-7	14	CASSPRDRGLEQYF	TGTGCCAGCAGTCCCAGGGACAGGGGGCTCGAGCAGTACTTC
NA	TRBD2	TRBV15	TRBJ2-5	15	CATLLLAGGKETQYF	TGTGCCACCTTACTACTAGCGGGAGGAAAAGAGACCCAGTACTTC
NA	TRBD2	TRBV25-1	TRBJ2-7	12	CASLAGTYEQYF	TGTGCCAGTTTAGCGGGTACCTACGAGCAGTACTTC
NA	NA	TRBV7-2	TRBJ2-2	12	CASSWDLKELFF	TGTGCCAGCAGCTGGGACCTTAAGGAGCTGTTTTTT
once	TRBD1	TRBV27	TRBJ2-1	16	CASSDRGGSAYNEQFF	TGTGCCAGCAGTGATCGAGGGGGCTCAGCCTACAATGAGCAGTTCTTC
NA	TRBD2	TRBV7-9	TRBJ2-7	16	CASSPPSGTAAYEQYF	TGTGCCAGCAGCCCACCTAGCGGGACCGCGGCCTACGAGCAGTACTTC
NA	NA	TRBV5-6	TRBJ2-2	14	CASSLRSGPGELFF	TGTGCCAGCAGCTTACGTTCGGGGCCCGGGGAGCTGTTTTTT
NA	NA	TRBV10-3	TRBJ2-2	16	CAISESWGANTGELFF	TGTGCCATCAGTGAGTCCTGGGGCGCGAACACCGGGGAGCTGTTTTTT
NA	NA	TRBV18	TRBJ1-3	15	CASSPPGFSGNTIYF	TGTGCCAGCTCACCACCAGGCTTCTCTGGAAACACCATATATTTT
few	NA	TRBV19	TRBJ2-2	13	CASSPRGPGELFF	TGTGCCAGTAGTCCCCGGGGGCCCGGGGAGCTGTTTTTT
NA	TRBD1	TRBV6-1	TRBJ1-1	15	CASSEDRGHRTEAFF	TGTGCCAGCAGTGAAGACAGGGGGCATCGCACTGAAGCTTTCTTT
NA	NA	TRBV29-1	TRBJ1-2	14	CSVDRQGINYGYTF	TGCAGCGTTGACCGTCAGGGGATTAACTATGGCTACACCTTC
NA	TRBD2	TRBV7-9	TRBJ2-5	16	CASSPQLAVLQETQYF	TGTGCCAGCAGCCCTCAACTAGCGGTCCTCCAAGAGACCCAGTACTTC
NA	NA	TRBV5-4	TRBJ2-7	13	CASSFRPTYEQYF	TGTGCCAGCAGCTTCCGGCCAACCTACGAGCAGTACTTC
NA	TRBD2	TRBV6-1	TRBJ2-7	15	CASSDSRTRSGEQYF	TGTGCCAGCAGTGATTCTCGGACTAGAAGCGGAGAGCAGTACTTC
NA	NA	TRBV10-1	TRBJ2-1	12	CASSDGYNEQFF	TGCGCCAGCAGTGACGGCTACAATGAGCAGTTCTTC
NA	TRBD1	TRBV15	TRBJ1-4	15	CATSSTGGSSEKLFF	TGTGCCACCAGCAGTACAGGGGGTTCTAGTGAAAAACTGTTTTTT
NA	NA	TRBV10-3	TRBJ2-7	12	CAISGSSYEQYF	TGTGCCATCAGCGGTAGCTCCTACGAGCAGTACTTC
NA	TRBD1	TRBV6-5	TRBJ2-7	16	CASSYSWDRGAYEQYF	TGTGCCAGCAGTTACTCGTGGGACAGGGGTGCCTACGAGCAGTACTTC
NA	TRBD1	TRBV2	TRBJ2-1	16	CASTHSGQGTYNEQFF	TGTGCCAGCACTCACTCGGGACAGGGTACCTACAATGAGCAGTTCTTC
few	TRBD2	TRBV28	TRBJ2-1	17	CASRLGLALNSYNEQFF	TGTGCCAGCAGACTCGGACTAGCCCTGAACTCCTACAATGAGCAGTTCTTC
once	NA	TRBV7-8	TRBJ2-7	13	CASSLRAGYEQYF	TGTGCCAGCAGCTTACGGGCTGGATACGAGCAGTACTTC
NA	NA	TRBV27	TRBJ2-7	16	CASSLSLMNQIYEQYF	TGTGCCAGCAGTTTATCCCTCATGAACCAGATCTACGAGCAGTACTTC
NA	NA	TRBV9	TRBJ2-5	15	CASSVGGAAAETQYF	TGTGCCAGCAGCGTAGGTGGTGCCGCGGCGGAGACCCAGTACTTC
NA	TRBD2	TRBV7-3	TRBJ2-1	18	CASSLKGGLAGAYNEQFF	TGTGCCAGCAGCTTAAAAGGGGGACTAGCGGGAGCCTACAATGAGCAGTTCTTC
NA	NA	TRBV7-2	TRBJ2-1	15	CASSSPDSEYNEQFF	TGTGCCAGCAGCTCCCCGGACTCTGAATACAATGAGCAGTTCTTC
few	NA	TRBV27	TRBJ2-7	12	CASSFPGDEQYF	TGTGCCAGCAGTTTTCCCGGGGATGAGCAGTACTTC
NA	NA	TRBV28	TRBJ2-6	15	CASSFDIPGANVLTF	TGTGCCAGCAGTTTCGACATCCCTGGGGCCAACGTCCTGACTTTC
NA	NA	TRBV27	TRBJ2-5	14	CASSFLGSQETQYF	TGTGCCAGCAGTTTTCTGGGGTCCCAAGAGACCCAGTACTTC